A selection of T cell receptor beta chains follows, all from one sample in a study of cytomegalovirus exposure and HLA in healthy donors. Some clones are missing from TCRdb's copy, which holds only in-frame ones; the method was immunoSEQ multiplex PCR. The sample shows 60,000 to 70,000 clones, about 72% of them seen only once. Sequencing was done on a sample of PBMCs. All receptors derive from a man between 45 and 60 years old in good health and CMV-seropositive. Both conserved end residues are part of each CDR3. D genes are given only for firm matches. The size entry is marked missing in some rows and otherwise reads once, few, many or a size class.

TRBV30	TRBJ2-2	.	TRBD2	TGTGCCTGGAGTGTACGATTCAGCGGGGGGAACACCGGGGAGCTGTTTTTT	CAWSVRFSGGNTGELFF
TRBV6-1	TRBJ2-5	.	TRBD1	TGTGCCAGCACCGAAGGACAGGGGGCGCGGGAGACCCAGTACTTC	CASTEGQGARETQYF
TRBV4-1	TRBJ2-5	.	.	TGCGCCAGCAGCCAAGAGTCCCTCGTAGAGACCCAGTACTTC	CASSQESLVETQYF
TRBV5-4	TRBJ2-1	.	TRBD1	TGTGCCAGCAGCTTGGCCCAGGGGGCGCAGGGTGAGCAGTTCTTC	CASSLAQGAQGEQFF
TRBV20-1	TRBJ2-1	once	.	TGCAGTGCCGAACGAGGGTATGAGCAGTTCTTC	CSAERGYEQFF
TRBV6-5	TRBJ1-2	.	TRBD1	TGTGCCAGCAGTAAACAGGGGGCACATGGCTACACCTTC	CASSKQGAHGYTF
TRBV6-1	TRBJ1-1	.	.	TGTGCCAGCAGTGACAGGGGTAGGGACACTGAAGCTTTCTTT	CASSDRGRDTEAFF
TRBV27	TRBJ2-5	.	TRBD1	TGTGCCAGCAGGACGACAGGGGCAGAGACCCAGTACTTC	CASRTTGAETQYF
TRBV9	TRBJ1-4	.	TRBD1	TGTGCCAGCAGCGGCTCTCGACAGGGGCCAACTAATGAAAAACTGTTTTTT	CASSGSRQGPTNEKLFF
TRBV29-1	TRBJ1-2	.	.	TGCAGCGCTGACACCCGACTCAACTATGGCTACACCTTC	CSADTRLNYGYTF
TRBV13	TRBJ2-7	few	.	TGTGCCAGCAGCTTAGGAACGGCAGGGGACCCCTACGAGCAGTACTTC	CASSLGTAGDPYEQYF
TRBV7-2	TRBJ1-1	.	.	TGTGCCAGCAGCTTAGTTTTGTGGGGCAGGACGAACACTGAAGCTTTCTTT	CASSLVLWGRTNTEAFF
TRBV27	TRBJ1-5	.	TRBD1	TGTGCCAGCAGCCAACGGACAGGAACGCGTCAGCCCCAGCATTTT	CASSQRTGTRQPQHF
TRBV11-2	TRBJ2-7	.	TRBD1	TGTGCCAGCAGCGAGGGACAGCATGATGAGCAGTACTTC	CASSEGQHDEQYF
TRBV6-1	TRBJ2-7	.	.	TGTGCCAGCAGTGGACATTGCTCCTACGAGCAGTACTTC	CASSGHCSYEQYF
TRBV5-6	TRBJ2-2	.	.	TGTGCCAGCAGCCTGGCTGCGAACACCGGGGAGCTGTTTTTT	CASSLAANTGELFF
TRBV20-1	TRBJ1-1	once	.	TGCAGTGCTAGAGCAGACACCCAGGCTTTCTTT	CSARADTQAFF
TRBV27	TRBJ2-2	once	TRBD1	TGTGCCAGCAGTTTTCGGACAGGGAACACCGGGGAGCTGTTTTTT	CASSFRTGNTGELFF
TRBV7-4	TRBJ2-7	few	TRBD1	TGTGCCAGCAGCCATGACAGGGCCAGCTCCTACGAGCAGTACTTC	CASSHDRASSYEQYF
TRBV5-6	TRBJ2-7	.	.	TGTGCCAGCAGCTTCGGGAGTCGGGTGGCCGAGCAGTACTTC	CASSFGSRVAEQYF
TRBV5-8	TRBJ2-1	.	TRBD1	TGTGCCAGCGGGACAGGGGAGTATAGCGATGAGCAGTTCTTC	CASGTGEYSDEQFF
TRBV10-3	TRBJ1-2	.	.	TGTGCCATCAGTGAGTCAGAGAGGTGGTTCTATGGCTACACCTTC	CAISESERWFYGYTF
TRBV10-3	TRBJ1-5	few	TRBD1	TGTGCCACCATCGCACAGGGGGGCAATCAGCCCCAGCATTTT	CATIAQGGNQPQHF
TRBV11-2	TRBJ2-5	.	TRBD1	TGTGCCAGCAACTCGGACAGGTCTGGAGAGACCCAGTACTTC	CASNSDRSGETQYF
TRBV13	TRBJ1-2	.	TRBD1	TGTGCCAGCAGCTACGAGGGGGACAGAACTAACTATGGCTACACCTTC	CASSYEGDRTNYGYTF
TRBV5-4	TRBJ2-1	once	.	TGTGCCAGCAGCCCTGTAGAATCCTACAATGAGCAGTTCTTC	CASSPVESYNEQFF
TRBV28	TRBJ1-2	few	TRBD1	TGTGCCAGCAGTTTCCTCGGGACAGGGGGCCTAAGCTATGGCTACACCTTC	CASSFLGTGGLSYGYTF
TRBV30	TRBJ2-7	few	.	TGTGCCTGGAGTGTGGCCGATGGCGAGCAGTACTTC	CAWSVADGEQYF
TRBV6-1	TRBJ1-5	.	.	TGTGCCAGCAGGGGGGCGGGGGACGGGCAGCCCCAGCATTTT	CASRGAGDGQPQHF
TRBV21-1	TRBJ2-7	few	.	TGTGCCAGCAGCAAAGCCGCCCCGAGGGAGCAGTACTTC	CASSKAAPREQYF
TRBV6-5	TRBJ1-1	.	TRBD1	TGTGCCAGCAGCCGGGACAGGGACACTGAAGCTTTCTTT	CASSRDRDTEAFF
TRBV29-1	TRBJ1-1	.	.	TGCAGCGTCGTACCCGTCGGGGGATTGAACACTGAAGCTTTCTTT	CSVVPVGGLNTEAFF
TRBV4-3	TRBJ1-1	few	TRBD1	TGCGCCAGCAGCCAAGGGACAGGGACTGAAGCTTTCTTT	CASSQGTGTEAFF
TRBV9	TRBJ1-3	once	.	TGTGCCAGCAGCGTAAAGGAGGGGACTGGAAACACCATATATTTT	CASSVKEGTGNTIYF
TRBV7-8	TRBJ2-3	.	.	TGTGCCAGCAGCTCAGGACAGACCACAGATACGCAGTATTTT	CASSSGQTTDTQYF
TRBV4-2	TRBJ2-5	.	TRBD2	TGTGCCAGCAGCCCCCGGGGGGAATCGGAGACCCAGTACTTC	CASSPRGESETQYF
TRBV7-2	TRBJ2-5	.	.	TGTGCCAGCAGCAGAACAGGGAAAGAGACCCAGTACTTC	CASSRTGKETQYF
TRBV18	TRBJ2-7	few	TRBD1	TGTGCCAGCTCACCACGGACAGGCTCCTACGAGCAGTACTTC	CASSPRTGSYEQYF
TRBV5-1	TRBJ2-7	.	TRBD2	TGCGCCAGCAGTAGGGCTTCTAGCGGGAGGAGCGAGCAGTACTTC	CASSRASSGRSEQYF
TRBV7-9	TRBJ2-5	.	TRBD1	TGTGCCAGCAGCTCACAGGGGCGAGAGACCCAGTACTTC	CASSSQGRETQYF
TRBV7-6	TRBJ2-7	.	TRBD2	TGTGCCAGCAGCTCAGGGCCAGCGGGAGGCTCGGACGAGCAGTACTTC	CASSSGPAGGSDEQYF
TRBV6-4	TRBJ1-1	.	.	TGTGCCAGCAGTGTGCGGGCGTGGACTGAAGCTTTCTTT	CASSVRAWTEAFF
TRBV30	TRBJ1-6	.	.	TGTGCCTTGGTGGGAGGGAATTCACCCCTCCACTTT	CALVGGNSPLHF
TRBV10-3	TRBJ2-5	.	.	TGTGCCATCAGTTTATCGGACTCCCTGGGAGAGACCCAGTACTTC	CAISLSDSLGETQYF
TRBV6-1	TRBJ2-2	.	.	TGTGCCAGCAGTGACGCTGGACACCCGACGAACACCGGGGAGCTGTTTTTT	CASSDAGHPTNTGELFF
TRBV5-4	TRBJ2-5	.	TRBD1	TGTGCCAGCAGCTTCGGGACAGGGGGCGAAAAGACCCAGTACTTC	CASSFGTGGEKTQYF
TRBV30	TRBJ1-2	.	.	TGTGCCTGGCACCCCTTCGGGAACCTAGGCTATGGCTACACCTTC	CAWHPFGNLGYGYTF
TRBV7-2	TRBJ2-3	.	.	TGTGCCAGCAGCTTAGAGGCGGTGACCACTGATACGCAGTATTTT	CASSLEAVTTDTQYF
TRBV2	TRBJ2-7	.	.	TGTGCCAGCAGTGGCGGCCTCGGCGACGAGCAGTACTTC	CASSGGLGDEQYF
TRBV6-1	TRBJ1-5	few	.	TGTGCCAGCGGGGGGGGAGCTTATAGCAATCAGCCCCAGCATTTT	CASGGGAYSNQPQHF
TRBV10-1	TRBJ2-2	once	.	TGCGCCTCCTCCGGGACTAACACCGGGGAGCTGTTTTTT	CASSGTNTGELFF
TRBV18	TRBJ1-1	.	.	TGTGCCAGCTCACCACCGGTCACCCTAAACACTGAAGCTTTCTTT	CASSPPVTLNTEAFF